This T cell receptor beta chain was sequenced for a study of T cells expressing NK-cell markers. At the level of the study: Sorted CD3+CD56-NKG2C+, CD3+CD56+NKG2C- and CD3+CD56+NKG2C+ T cells were the source of the TCR beta repertoires. Study-level points and caveats: More than 5 donors showed dominant NKG2C+ clonotypes comprising about 1.0-7.0% of their CD8+ T cells.

CDR1 is SGHNT, CDR2 YYREEE, per germline (reference sequence). The CDR3 spans 14 residues. 5'RACE template switching built TCR beta cDNA with unique molecular identifiers. Using the 5' RACE reads, TCRdb records one entry per CDR3 protein without DNA. Here the sample table reports about 260,000 distinct CDR3 sequences. A remark on this clonotype: Antigen unknown.

The rearrangement links TRBV5-4 to TRBJ2-3; the TCRdb call, TRBD2, lacks DNA for checking. Sequenced material: blood T cells: a sorted CD56 or NKG2C T cell subset, CD4+ or CD8+ T cells, or bulk PBMC T cells (not recorded which). The TCR was taken from a man aged 18 to 29 in good health. The CDR3 protein is CASGGGGSTDTQYF.